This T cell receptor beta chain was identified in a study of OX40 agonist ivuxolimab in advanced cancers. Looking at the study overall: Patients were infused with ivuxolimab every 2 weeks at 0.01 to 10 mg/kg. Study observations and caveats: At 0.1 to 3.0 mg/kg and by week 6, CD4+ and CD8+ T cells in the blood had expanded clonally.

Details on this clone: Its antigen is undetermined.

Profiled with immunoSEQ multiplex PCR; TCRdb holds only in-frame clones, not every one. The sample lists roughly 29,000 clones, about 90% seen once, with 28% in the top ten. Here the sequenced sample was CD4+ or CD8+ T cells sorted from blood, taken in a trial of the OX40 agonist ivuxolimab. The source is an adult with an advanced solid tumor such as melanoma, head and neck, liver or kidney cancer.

CDR3 coding DNA: TGTGCCACCAGCAGAGACCCGGGACTAGCGGGGGGGCCCTACGAGCAGTACTTC. As protein: CATSRDPGLAGGPYEQYF. This chain connects TRBV15 to TRBJ2-7; 16 bases map to TRBD2. The junction had 4 bases not matched to a gene; V was cut back by 0 bases and J by 2 bases. The CDR3 runs to 18 residues. Germline CDR1 LNHNV, CDR2 YYDKDF (reference sequence).